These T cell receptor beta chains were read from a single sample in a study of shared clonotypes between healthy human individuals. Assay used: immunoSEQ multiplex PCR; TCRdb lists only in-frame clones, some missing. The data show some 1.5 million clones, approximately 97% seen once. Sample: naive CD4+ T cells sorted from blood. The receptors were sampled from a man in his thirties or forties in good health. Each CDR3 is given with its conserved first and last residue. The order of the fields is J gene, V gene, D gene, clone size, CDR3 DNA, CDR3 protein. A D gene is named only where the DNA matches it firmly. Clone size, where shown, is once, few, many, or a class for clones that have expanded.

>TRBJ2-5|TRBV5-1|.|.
TGCGCCAGCAGCATACTTCCTAGGCACGAAGAGACCCAGTACTTC
CASSILPRHEETQYF
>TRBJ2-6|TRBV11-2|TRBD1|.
TGTGCCAGTAAGGACAGGGCTGGGGCCAACGTCCTGACTTTC
CASKDRAGANVLTF
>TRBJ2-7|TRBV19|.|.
TGTGCCAGTAGTAAGAGGCAGGGTGTCGACGAGCAGTACTTC
CASSKRQGVDEQYF
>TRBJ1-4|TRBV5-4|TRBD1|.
TGTGCCAGCAGCGACAGGGTTCTGCATGAAAAACTGTTTTTT
CASSDRVLHEKLFF
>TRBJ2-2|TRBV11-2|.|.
TGTGCCAGCAGCCCCACCCCTAACACCGGGGAGCTGTTTTTT
CASSPTPNTGELFF
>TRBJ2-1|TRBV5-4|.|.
TGTGCCAGCAGCTTGGCCAGGGCGATTGAGCAGTTCTTC
CASSLARAIEQFF
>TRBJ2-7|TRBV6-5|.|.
TGTGCCAGCAGTCGTAGCCCTGGGGAGACCTACGAGCAGTACTTC
CASSRSPGETYEQYF
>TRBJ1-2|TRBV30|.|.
TGTGCCTGGAGTGTACAAGGTTCGGACTATGGCTACACCTTC
CAWSVQGSDYGYTF
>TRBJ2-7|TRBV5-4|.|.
TGTGCCAGCAGCTCGATAGACAACTACGAGCAGTACTTC
CASSSIDNYEQYF
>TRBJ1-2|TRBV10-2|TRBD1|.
TGCGCCAGCACCAAGACAGGGTTGGACTATGGCTACACCTTC
CASTKTGLDYGYTF
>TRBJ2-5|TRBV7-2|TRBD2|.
TGTGCCAGCGGGCTAGCGGGAGGGCAAGAGACCCAGTACTTC
CASGLAGGQETQYF
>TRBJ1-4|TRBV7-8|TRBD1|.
TGTGCCAGCAGCCACGAACAGGGGGCGTATGAAAAACTGTTTTTT
CASSHEQGAYEKLFF
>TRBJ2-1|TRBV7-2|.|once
TGTGCCAGCAGCCCTCCGGAGAGCCTTTATAATGAGCAGTTCTTC
CASSPPESLYNEQFF
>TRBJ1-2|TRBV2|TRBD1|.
TGTGCCAGCAGTAAGATAACAGGGGCTGGCTACACCTTC
CASSKITGAGYTF
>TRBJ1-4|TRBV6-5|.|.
TGTGCCAGCCGGAACAGGGTCGGGATTGAAAAACTGTTTTTT
CASRNRVGIEKLFF
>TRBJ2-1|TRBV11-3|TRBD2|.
TGTGCCAGCAGCTTACCTAGCGGGAGCTCCTACAATGAGCAGTTCTTC
CASSLPSGSSYNEQFF
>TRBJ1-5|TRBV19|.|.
TGTGCCAGTAGTACCGAGGGTGCGGATCAGCCCCAGCATTTT
CASSTEGADQPQHF
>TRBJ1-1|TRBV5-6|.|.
TGTGCCAGCAGCTCTCGTGTACGGCAGTCGAAGGGGGGCACTGAAGCTTTCTTT
CASSSRVRQSKGGTEAFF
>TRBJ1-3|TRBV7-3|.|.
TGTGCCAGCAGCTTAGTTCAAGGGGGCACCATATATTTT
CASSLVQGGTIYF
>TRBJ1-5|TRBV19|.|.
TGTGCCAGTAGTTCCTCCTTGGGGGGGAAGAATCAGCCCCAGCATTTT
CASSSSLGGKNQPQHF
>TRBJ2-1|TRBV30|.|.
TGTGCCTACCACTCTGTGGGGCCCCCCCACAATGAGCAGTTCTTC
CAYHSVGPPHNEQFF
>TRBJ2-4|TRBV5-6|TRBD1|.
TGTGCCAGCAGCCGAGGGGGCCAAAACATTCAGTACTTC
CASSRGGQNIQYF
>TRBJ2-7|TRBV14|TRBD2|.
TGTGCCAGCAGCTACGGGACTAGCGGGAGTGGGGAGCAGTACTTC
CASSYGTSGSGEQYF
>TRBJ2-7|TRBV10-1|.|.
TGCGCCAGCAGTGAGTCTTGGAACCGGGACGGAAAGCAGTACTTC
CASSESWNRDGKQYF
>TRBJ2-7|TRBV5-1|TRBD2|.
TGCGCCAGCAGCTTGGATAGCGGGAAACACTCTCGGACTTACGAGCAGTACTTC
CASSLDSGKHSRTYEQYF
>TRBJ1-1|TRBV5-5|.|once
TGTGCCAGCAGCTTGAATTCAGGGAAGGACACTGAAGCTTTCTTT
CASSLNSGKDTEAFF
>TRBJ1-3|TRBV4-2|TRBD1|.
TGTGCCAGCAGCCAAGTGACGGGACAGGGAAGGAACACCATATATTTT
CASSQVTGQGRNTIYF
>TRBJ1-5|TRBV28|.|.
TGTGCCAGCAGTACACCCCCCTTAAGCAATCAGCCCCAGCATTTT
CASSTPPLSNQPQHF
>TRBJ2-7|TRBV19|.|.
TGTGCCAGTAGTTTGGGGTACGAGCAGTACTTC
CASSLGYEQYF
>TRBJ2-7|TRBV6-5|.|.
TGTGCCAGCAGTTCAACAGCTCGGGAGCAGTACTTC
CASSSTAREQYF
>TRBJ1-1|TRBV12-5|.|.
TGTGCTAGTGCCATCGGGGGCACTGAAGCTTTCTTT
CASAIGGTEAFF
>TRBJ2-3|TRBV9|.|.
TGTGCCAGCAGCGTAGGGTGGACCTCCACAGATACGCAGTATTTT
CASSVGWTSTDTQYF
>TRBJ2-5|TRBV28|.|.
TGTGCCAGCAGGGGTACGACCCGAGAGACCCAGTACTTC
CASRGTTRETQYF
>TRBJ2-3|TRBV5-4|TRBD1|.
TGTGCCAGCAGGGTGGGACAGGGGGCTTCTATAGATACGCAGTATTTT
CASRVGQGASIDTQYF
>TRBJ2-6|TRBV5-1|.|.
TGCGCCAGCAGGGATGCGGCCTCTGGGGCCAACGTCCTGACTTTC
CASRDAASGANVLTF
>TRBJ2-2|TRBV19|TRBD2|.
TGTGCCAGTAGTGGAATAGCGGGAGTGCGGACCACCGGGGAGCTGTTTTTT
CASSGIAGVRTTGELFF
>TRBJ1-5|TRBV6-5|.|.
TGTGCCAGCAGTGAAGACAGTTATCAGCCCCAGCATTTT
CASSEDSYQPQHF
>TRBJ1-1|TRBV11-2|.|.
TGTGCCAGCAGCTTATCGTTTAGGAACACTGAAGCTTTCTTT
CASSLSFRNTEAFF
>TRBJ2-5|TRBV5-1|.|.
TGCGCCAGCAGCTTGGACCCACAGGGCAGTCAAGAGACCCAGTACTTC
CASSLDPQGSQETQYF
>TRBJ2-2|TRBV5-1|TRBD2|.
TGCGCCAGCAGCGTTAGCGGGAGGGCCGGCGGGGAGCTGTTTTTT
CASSVSGRAGGELFF
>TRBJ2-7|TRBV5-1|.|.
TGCGCCAGCAGTCTGGCGGGTGACGAGCAGTACTTC
CASSLAGDEQYF
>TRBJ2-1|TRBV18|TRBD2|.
TGTGCCAGCTCACGACTAGCGGGAGTTGTGAACAATGAGCAGTTCTTC
CASSRLAGVVNNEQFF
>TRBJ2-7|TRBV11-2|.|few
TGTGCCAGCAGCCGGGGTGAGCAGTACTTC
CASSRGEQYF
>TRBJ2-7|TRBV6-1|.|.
TGTGCCAGCAGTGAGTACTACGAGCAGTACTTC
CASSEYYEQYF
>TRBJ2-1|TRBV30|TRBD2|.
TGTGCCTGGAGTGTTAGGCTAGCGGGACGCGGTGAGCAGTTCTTC
CAWSVRLAGRGEQFF
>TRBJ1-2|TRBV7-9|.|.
TGTGCCAGCAGCTTACGGGGTACCTATGGCTACACCTTC
CASSLRGTYGYTF
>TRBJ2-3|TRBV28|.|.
TGTGCCAGCAGCACCGGATTGGATACGCAGTATTTT
CASSTGLDTQYF
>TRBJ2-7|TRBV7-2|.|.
TGTGCCAGCAGCTTGCGGGGGCAGGGGCCCTACGAGCAGTACTTC
CASSLRGQGPYEQYF
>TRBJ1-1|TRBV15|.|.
TGTGCCACCAGCAGAATTAGAACAGGACTTGAAGCTTTCTTT
CATSRIRTGLEAFF
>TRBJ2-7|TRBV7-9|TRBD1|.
TGTGCCAGCAGCCGAGGGACAGGGCTTTTATTGAGCTCCTACGAGCAGTACTTC
CASSRGTGLLLSSYEQYF